This T cell receptor beta chain was recorded in a study of T cells after yellow fever vaccination. UMIs were added to TCR cDNA along with a universal primer site when it was made by 5'RACE template switching. TCRdb called the 5' RACE reads again in MiXCR, with one record for every CDR3 protein. The table has 500,000 to 650,000 distinct CDR3 sequences, roughly an eighth seen once. Turning to this clonotype: Its target is unknown.

Study-wide points: Weaker overall, the secondary response nonetheless peaked faster (day 5 versus 15).

The sample consisted of PBMCs, taken on the day of the yellow fever booster vaccination. This TCR was recovered from a man younger than 45 who received the YFV17D yellow fever vaccine.

CDR3 in amino acids: CASSSVQGGEQFF. The CDR3 DNA follows: TGTGCCAGCAGCTCGGTGCAGGGGGGGGAGCAGTTCTTC. This rearrangement joins TRBV7-9 to TRBJ2-1, with D perhaps assigned TRBD1 or TRBD2 (7 bases each). CDR3 size: 13 residues. Germline V gene data show CDR1 as SEHNR and CDR2 as FQNEAQ (reference sequence). V lost 4 bases, J lost 10 bases, and 14 bases lay in between.